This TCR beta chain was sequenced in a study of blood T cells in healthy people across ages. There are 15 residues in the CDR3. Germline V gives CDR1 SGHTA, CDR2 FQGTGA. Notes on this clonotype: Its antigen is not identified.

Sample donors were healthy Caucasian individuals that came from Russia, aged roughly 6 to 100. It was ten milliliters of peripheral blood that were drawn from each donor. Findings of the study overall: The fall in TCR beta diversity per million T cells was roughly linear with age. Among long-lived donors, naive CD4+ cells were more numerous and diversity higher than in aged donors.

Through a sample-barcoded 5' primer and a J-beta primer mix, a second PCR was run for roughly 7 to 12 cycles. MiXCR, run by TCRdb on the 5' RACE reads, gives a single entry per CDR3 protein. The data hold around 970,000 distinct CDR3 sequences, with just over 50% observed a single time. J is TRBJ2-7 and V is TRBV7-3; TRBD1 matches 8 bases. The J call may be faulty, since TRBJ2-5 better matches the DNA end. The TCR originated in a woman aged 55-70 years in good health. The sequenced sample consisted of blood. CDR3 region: CASSLFGTGQETQYF. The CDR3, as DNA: TGTGCCAGCAGCTTATTTGGGACAGGTCAGGAGACCCAGTACTTC.